The sequence of this T cell receptor beta chain was determined in a study of control samples from healthy donors and cancer patients (dated by TCRdb to 2018 to 2020). Libraries were made using the immunoSEQ multiplex PCR assay. Drawn from immuneACCESS, this table holds only the in-frame rearrangements with V and J called that TCRdb kept. Clones are partly lost; checked studies trace under half to an unresolved V gene and leave the rest unexplained. The sample table shows around 97,000 clones, and 80% to 90% are seen once. About 20% of the sample is in the top ten clones. CDR1 and CDR2 are read off the germline V gene as MNHEY and SVGAGI. The germline ends are 5 bases apart after V is trimmed by 6 bases and J by 3 bases. Taken from cysteine to phenylalanine, the CDR3 has 11 residues. Solely the CDR3 DNA is kept, with 33 bases framed from the first base. As to this clone: Its antigen is not yet known. Base qualities are not provided; no much larger clone lies one nucleotide away.

The specimen sequenced was PBMCs. The chain employs TRBV6-5 and TRBJ2-5; the D gene identity is not certain. This receptor was obtained from a man aged 55 to 70 with lung cancer. The DNA sequence is TGTGCCAGCAGCTCTAAAGAGACCCAGTACTTC. It specifies CASSSKETQYF.